Following are 8 T cell receptor beta chains from one sample sequenced in a study of blood T cell repertoires in COVID-19. Profiled with immunoSEQ multiplex PCR; TCRdb holds only in-frame clones, not every one. The table includes roughly 120,000 clones, 80% to 95% detected once. Sequencing was performed on peripheral blood. The source of these receptors is a man aged 45-65 years with COVID-19, enrolled during active disease.

The CDR3 is CASSDSGSNTGELFF. Written as DNA, the CDR3 is TGTGCCAGCAGTGATAGCGGGAGTAACACCGGGGAGCTGTTTTTT. The chain recombines TRBV2 with TRBJ2-2; 9 nucleotides agree with TRBD2. The germline gives CDR1 SNHLY, CDR2 FYNNEI. V lost 3 bases, J lost 2 bases, and 1 base stayed unmatched. CDR3 length: 15 residues.

The chain employs TRBV19 and TRBJ2-5, with 14 bases that match TRBD2. The CDR3 is 19 amino acids. Per the germline V gene, CDR1 is LNHDA and CDR2 is SQIVND (reference sequence). With V trimmed by 5 bases and J by 3 bases, 14 bases remained unmatched. The chain's CDR3 is CASSPRSGSGLAGEETQYF. Here the CDR3 DNA reads TGTGCCAGTAGTCCTCGCTCCGGGTCGGGACTAGCGGGAGAAGAGACCCAGTACTTC. The variable domain in full, completed from reference TRBV19 and TRBJ2-5, reads DGGITQSPKYLFRKEGQNVTLSCEQNLNHDAMYWYRQDPGQGLRLIYYSQIVNDFQKGDIAEGYSVSREKKESFPLTVTSAQKNPTAFYLCASSPRSGSGLAGEETQYFGPGTRLLVL.

The V call is TRBV19, the J call TRBJ2-3; possibly TRBD1 for D (6 bases). This CDR3 contains 15 residues. Germline assignment: CDR1 LNHDA and CDR2 SQIVND (reference sequence). V lost 3 bases to trimming and J lost 4 bases, with 14 bases between them. The CDR3: CASSIGARGPDTQYF. The CDR3, as DNA: TGTGCCAGTAGTATCGGAGCCAGGGGACCAGATACGCAGTATTTT.

The rearrangement uses TRBV28 and TRBJ2-1; 7 nucleotides line up with TRBD1. Trimming removed 5 bases from V and 7 bases from J; junction bases left unmatched: 14. CDR3 size: 16 residues. The germline gives CDR1 MDHEN, CDR2 SYDVKM. The CDR3 DNA reads as TGTGCCAGCAGTCCGCCGAGCAGGGGGATTAGGAATGAGCAGTTCTTC. It translates to CASSPPSRGIRNEQFF. Supplemented by reference TRBV28 and TRBJ2-1, the full variable domain reads DVKVTQSSRYLVKRTGEKVFLECVQDMDHENMFWYRQDPGLGLRLIYFSYDVKMKEKGDIPEGYSVSREKKERFSLILESASTNQTSMYLCASSPPSRGIRNEQFFGPGTRLTVL.

The rearrangement links TRBV5-5 to TRBJ2-3; 15 bases line up with TRBD2. V lost 5 bases, J lost 4 bases, and 5 bases stayed unmatched. CDR3 size: 16 residues. Per germline, CDR1 SGHKS and CDR2 YYEKEE (reference sequence). CDR3 protein: CASRQGLAGGADTQYF. As DNA, the CDR3 is TGTGCCAGCAGACAAGGACTAGCGGGAGGGGCAGATACGCAGTATTTT. The variable domain in full, with the rest retrieved from reference TRBV5-5 and TRBJ2-3, is DAGVTQSPTHLIKTRGQQVTLRCSPISGHKSVSWYQQVLGQGPQFIFQYYEKEERGRGNFPDRFSARQFPNYSSELNVNALLLGDSALYLCASRQGLAGGADTQYFGPGTRLTVL.

This rearrangement joins TRBV30 to TRBJ2-6, with a weak D call TRBD2 (5 bases). With 6 bases removed from V and 1 base from J, the gap between germline ends came to 10 bases. This CDR3 spans 14 amino acids. The germline V gene has CDR1 GTSNPN and CDR2 SVGIG (reference sequence). This CDR3 is CACNGESGANVLTF. The CDR3 DNA reads as TGTGCCTGTAACGGGGAGTCTGGGGCCAACGTCCTGACTTTC. The entire variable domain, with the rest obtained from reference TRBV30 and TRBJ2-6, is as follows: SQTIHQWPATLVQPVGSPLSLECTVEGTSNPNLYWYRQAAGRGLQLLFYSVGIGQISSEVPQNLSASRPQDRQFILSSKKLLLSDSGFYLCACNGESGANVLTFGAGSRLTVL.

The chain carries TRBV4-2 and TRBJ2-7; D is perhaps TRBD2 (5 bases). The germline V gene encodes CDR1 LGHNA and CDR2 YNFKEQ. V was pared by 0 bases and J by 1 base, with 16 bases between. This CDR3 has 17 amino acids. The CDR3: CASSQDASSLPSYEQYF. The CDR3 nucleotides are TGTGCCAGCAGCCAAGATGCGTCTAGCCTCCCGTCCTACGAGCAGTACTTC.

DNA of the CDR3: TGTGCCAGCAGCTTAGGGGTTATCGGACTAGCCGTCAGCGAGCAGTACTTC. It translates to CASSLGVIGLAVSEQYF. The chain uses TRBV7-2 and TRBJ2-7; 8 bases map to TRBD2. Germline CDR1 reads SGHTA; CDR2 reads FQGNSA. The CDR3 length is 17 residues. V shed 1 base, J shed 6 bases, and the junction held 14 bases outside the gene matches.